Sequencing of this TCR beta chain was carried out in a study of response to subunit inactivated influenza vaccine. Study-level points and caveats: With each seasonal influenza vaccination, the authors suggested, few new T cells are recruited.

V lost 2 bases and J lost 4; bases outside the gene matches: 12. The germline CDR1 and CDR2 sequences are SGHVS and FNYEAQ. This CDR3 region has 18 residues. This clonotype was picked up a small number of times. Its antigen remains unidentified. TCRdb itself ran the RT-PCR reads through MiXCR, one entry per CDR3 protein. The data show about 150,000 distinct CDR3 sequences, over 8.5% seen once. The specimen comprised CD8+ T cells sorted from PBMCs, sampled approximately 25 months after vaccination. The rearrangement links TRBV7-6 to TRBJ2-1; 9 bases are shared with TRBD2. The TCR comes from a man aged 50 to 69 who received an inactivated influenza vaccine. CDR3: CASSLNVASGTLYNEQFF. CDR3 coding DNA: TGTGCCAGCAGCTTAAATGTTGCTAGCGGGACACTTTACAATGAGCAGTTCTTC. The whole variable domain, filled in from reference TRBV7-6 and TRBJ2-1, reads GAGVSQSPRYKVTKRGQDVALRCDPISGHVSLYWYRQALGQGPEFLTYFNYEAQQDKSGLPNDRFSAERPEGSISTLTIQRTEQRDSAMYRCASSLNVASGTLYNEQFFGPGTRLTVL.